The clone carrying this TCR beta chain was picked up many times. The antigen remains unidentified. J was trimmed by 1 base and V by 1 base; bases with no gene match: 11. Germline values: CDR1 LNHNV, CDR2 YYDKDF (reference sequence). The CDR3 is 20 amino acids. The data belong to a study of early T cells in non-severe SARS-CoV-2 infection. About the study: Unsorted whole-blood RNA was sequenced in bulk, leaving chains unpaired.

Researchers attached unique molecular identifiers to individual cDNA molecules. TCRdb processed the 5' RACE reads anew with MiXCR; each CDR3 protein has one entry. The sample includes more than 45,000 distinct CDR3 sequences, roughly 13% of them seen just once. The study's findings and limits: VDJdb matching, biased toward anti-spike CD8 responses, missed private and CD4 specificities.

The chain couples TRBV15 to TRBJ2-1; 12 nucleotides line up with TRBD2. This sequence originates from an adult who was a healthcare worker with PCR-confirmed SARS-CoV-2 infection or an uninfected control (not recorded which). Sequenced input: whole blood. The CDR3 bases are TGTGCCACCAGCAGAGGGGGTCTAGCGGGAGGGCCCTCGTCCTACAATGAGCAGTTCTTC. It yields the protein CATSRGGLAGGPSSYNEQFF.